This T cell receptor beta chain emerged from a study of patients and donors after allogeneic stem cell transplantation. This CDR3 has 15 residues. The V and J ends lost 6 bases and 3 bases respectively, with 14 bases between them. CDR1 KGHSH and CDR2 LQKENI come from the germline V gene. TCRdb re-analysed the RT-PCR reads in MiXCR, keeping a single row per CDR3 protein. The sample includes roughly 200,000 distinct CDR3 sequences, around 40% seen only once; the top ten take more than 9%. This chain joins TRBV18 and TRBJ2-2; D might be TRBD1 (5 bases). The sequenced material came from blood, either unsorted or a sorted T cell fraction (not recorded which). The clonotype originates from a human donor who was either an allogeneic HSCT recipient or a stem cell or donor lymphocyte infusion donor (not recorded which). It is not recorded whose cells these are; they may come from a transplant donor. CDR3 sequence (DNA): TGTGCCAGCTCCCAGGGCCACGGCTACACCGGGGAGCTGTTTTTT. Its translation is CASSQGHGYTGELFF.